A selection of T cell receptor beta chains follows, all from one sample in a study of shared clonotypes between healthy human individuals. Generated by immunoSEQ multiplex PCR, the TCRdb table keeps only in-frame clones and is missing some. The table lists around 2,000,000 clones, about 95% of them singletons. Sequenced material: naive CD8+ T cells sorted from blood. The receptors originated from a man aged 18-30 years in good health. Both conserved end residues are part of each CDR3. A D gene is named only where the DNA matches it firmly. Not all rows give a size; the values are once, few, many and, for expanded clones, a class.

D: .; size: .; J: TRBJ1-1; V: TRBV9; DNA: TGTGCCAGCAGCGTACACCCGGTGAACACTGAAGCTTTCTTT; CDR3: CASSVHPVNTEAFF
D: .; size: .; J: TRBJ1-4; V: TRBV29-1; DNA: TGCAGCGTTGAAACCCGGGACTCGATTTGGGGGGATAATGAAAAACTGTTTTTT; CDR3: CSVETRDSIWGDNEKLFF
D: .; size: .; J: TRBJ2-2; V: TRBV7-9; DNA: TGTGCCAAGGCGGGCTCCTCGAACACCGGGGAGCTGTTTTTT; CDR3: CAKAGSSNTGELFF
D: .; size: .; J: TRBJ1-6; V: TRBV5-4; DNA: TGTGCCAGCAGCTTGGACACGTCCTATAATTCACCCCTCCACTTT; CDR3: CASSLDTSYNSPLHF
D: .; size: .; J: TRBJ2-7; V: TRBV6-5; DNA: TGTGCCAGTTCGGGGGAAGTTTTGGGCTCCTACGAGCAGTACTTC; CDR3: CASSGEVLGSYEQYF
D: TRBD2; size: .; J: TRBJ2-1; V: TRBV5-4; DNA: TGTGCCAGCAGCTTGGATGGGACTAGCGGGATTTACAATGAGCAGTTCTTC; CDR3: CASSLDGTSGIYNEQFF
D: TRBD2; size: .; J: TRBJ2-2; V: TRBV7-6; DNA: TGTGCCAGCAGCACCACTAGCGGGGGGGACGGGGAGCTGTTTTTT; CDR3: CASSTTSGGDGELFF
D: TRBD2; size: .; J: TRBJ2-3; V: TRBV4-3; DNA: TGCGCCAGCAGCCAAGATAACCCGGGCGGGAGGAACACAGATACGCAGTATTTT; CDR3: CASSQDNPGGRNTDTQYF
D: TRBD2; size: .; J: TRBJ2-3; V: TRBV2; DNA: TGTGCCAGCAGTGCTGCTAGCGGGGGGACAGATACGCAGTATTTT; CDR3: CASSAASGGTDTQYF
D: TRBD1; size: .; J: TRBJ2-3; V: TRBV27; DNA: TGTGCCAGCAGTTTGGGACAGGGGATGGATACGCAGTATTTT; CDR3: CASSLGQGMDTQYF
D: .; size: .; J: TRBJ2-7; V: TRBV9; DNA: TGTGCCAGCAGCGTTTCGCCCATTGACGAGCAGTACTTC; CDR3: CASSVSPIDEQYF
D: TRBD1; size: once; J: TRBJ2-7; V: TRBV4-1; DNA: TGCGCCAGCAGCCAGGAGACAGGGTTCTACGAGCAGTACTTC; CDR3: CASSQETGFYEQYF
D: .; size: .; J: TRBJ2-2; V: TRBV14; DNA: TGTGCCAGCAGCCCCTGGGCGGGGGCCGGGACCGGGGAGCTGTTTTTT; CDR3: CASSPWAGAGTGELFF
D: .; size: .; J: TRBJ2-7; V: TRBV5-6; DNA: TGTGCCAGCAGCTCTACGTTCTCCTACGAGCAGTACTTC; CDR3: CASSSTFSYEQYF
D: TRBD2; size: .; J: TRBJ2-7; V: TRBV28; DNA: TGTGCCAGCAGTTTACCTAGCGGGGGGACAACCACAATCTACGAGCAGTACTTC; CDR3: CASSLPSGGTTTIYEQYF
D: .; size: .; J: TRBJ2-5; V: TRBV2; DNA: TGTGCCAGCAGAACCGGGACGGCACAAGAGACCCAGTACTTC; CDR3: CASRTGTAQETQYF
D: TRBD2; size: .; J: TRBJ2-1; V: TRBV13; DNA: TGTGCCAGCAGCTCCAACGTAGCGGGAGGGGGCAATGAGCAGTTCTTC; CDR3: CASSSNVAGGGNEQFF
D: .; size: .; J: TRBJ2-1; V: TRBV27; DNA: TGTGCCAGCAGTTTAACGGGACCTCGTTACAATGAGCAGTTCTTC; CDR3: CASSLTGPRYNEQFF
D: .; size: .; J: TRBJ1-1; V: TRBV30; DNA: TGTGCCTGGGGGCCGAACACTGAAGCTTTCTTT; CDR3: CAWGPNTEAFF
D: TRBD1; size: .; J: TRBJ1-2; V: TRBV6-5; DNA: TGTGCCAGCAGTTGGACAGGGGGTAACTATGGCTACACCTTC; CDR3: CASSWTGGNYGYTF
D: TRBD2; size: .; J: TRBJ2-2; V: TRBV19; DNA: TGTGCCAGTAGTATAATTACTAGCGGGAGTCCCACCGGGGAGCTGTTTTTT; CDR3: CASSIITSGSPTGELFF
D: .; size: .; J: TRBJ2-7; V: TRBV19; DNA: TGTGCCAGTAGTCCCTCCGGGGACGAGCAGTACTTC; CDR3: CASSPSGDEQYF
D: TRBD2; size: .; J: TRBJ2-3; V: TRBV9; DNA: TGTGCCAGCAGCGTAGGTGGCAGCGGGGTCACAGATACGCAGTATTTT; CDR3: CASSVGGSGVTDTQYF
D: .; size: .; J: TRBJ2-7; V: TRBV5-4; DNA: TGTGCCAGCAGCAGGGGACCTACCTCCTACGAGCAGTACTTC; CDR3: CASSRGPTSYEQYF
D: TRBD1; size: once; J: TRBJ1-2; V: TRBV5-6; DNA: TGTGCCAGCAGCGCTTACAGGGGCCGGGTACGTCGAAACTATGGCTACACCTTC; CDR3: CASSAYRGRVRRNYGYTF
D: .; size: .; J: TRBJ2-3; V: TRBV13; DNA: TGTGCCAGCAGCGGGGGATCTAGCACAGATACGCAGTATTTT; CDR3: CASSGGSSTDTQYF
D: TRBD1; size: .; J: TRBJ1-3; V: TRBV4-3; DNA: TGCGCCAGCAGCCCGGACAGGGGTGATGGAAACACCATATATTTT; CDR3: CASSPDRGDGNTIYF
D: TRBD1; size: .; J: TRBJ1-1; V: TRBV27; DNA: TGTGCCAGCAGTTTATTAGGACAGGGAGGGGACACTGAAGCTTTCTTT; CDR3: CASSLLGQGGDTEAFF
D: .; size: once; J: TRBJ2-1; V: TRBV9; DNA: TGTGCCAGCAGCGAGGCCTCTAGCATCGATGAGCAGTTCTTC; CDR3: CASSEASSIDEQFF
D: TRBD2; size: .; J: TRBJ2-3; V: TRBV7-9; DNA: TGTGCCAGCAGCCGGCTAGCGGGAGGACCAGATACGCAGTATTTT; CDR3: CASSRLAGGPDTQYF
D: .; size: .; J: TRBJ2-7; V: TRBV5-1; DNA: TGCGCCAGCAGCTTGTCGCCTACCTACGAGCAGTACTTC; CDR3: CASSLSPTYEQYF
D: TRBD2; size: .; J: TRBJ2-3; V: TRBV27; DNA: TGTGCCAGCAGTTTATATGGAGCGGGGAGCACAGATACGCAGTATTTT; CDR3: CASSLYGAGSTDTQYF
D: .; size: once; J: TRBJ1-2; V: TRBV11-2; DNA: TGTGCCAGCAGCTTAGGACGGTCTACTAACTATGGCTACACCTTC; CDR3: CASSLGRSTNYGYTF
D: TRBD1; size: .; J: TRBJ1-2; V: TRBV28; DNA: TGTGCCAGCAGCCCACCGGGACAGGGGAATGGCTACACCTTC; CDR3: CASSPPGQGNGYTF
D: .; size: .; J: TRBJ1-5; V: TRBV7-4; DNA: TGTGCCAGCTACGGGGCGCCCAATCAGCCCCAGCATTTT; CDR3: CASYGAPNQPQHF
D: .; size: once; J: TRBJ2-5; V: TRBV10-3; DNA: TGTGCCATCAGCGCCGGGTGGACACCAAAAGAGACCCAGTACTTC; CDR3: CAISAGWTPKETQYF
D: .; size: .; J: TRBJ2-7; V: TRBV2; DNA: TGTGCCAGCAGTGAATTTCTCCTCTACGAGCAGTACTTC; CDR3: CASSEFLLYEQYF
D: .; size: .; J: TRBJ1-1; V: TRBV9; DNA: TGTGCCAGCAGCGAGTTTGGGAGAACTGAAGCTTTCTTT; CDR3: CASSEFGRTEAFF
D: .; size: .; J: TRBJ2-7; V: TRBV11-2; DNA: TGTGCCAGCAGCTTAGGGTTTGGGTCCACCTACGAGCAGTACTTC; CDR3: CASSLGFGSTYEQYF
D: TRBD1; size: .; J: TRBJ2-1; V: TRBV5-6; DNA: TGTGCCAGCAGCTTGTACAGGGGGTTCTATGAGCAGTTCTTC; CDR3: CASSLYRGFYEQFF
D: .; size: .; J: TRBJ2-6; V: TRBV27; DNA: TGTGCCAGCAGTTGGACAGCCCCGGGCTCTGGGGCCAACGTCCTGACTTTC; CDR3: CASSWTAPGSGANVLTF
D: TRBD1; size: .; J: TRBJ1-5; V: TRBV27; DNA: TGTGCCAGCAGTGCGTCACAGGGGAATAGCAATCAGCCCCAGCATTTT; CDR3: CASSASQGNSNQPQHF
D: .; size: .; J: TRBJ2-1; V: TRBV20-1; DNA: TGCAGTGCTATGGTTGGTGAGCAGTTCTTC; CDR3: CSAMVGEQFF
D: .; size: .; J: TRBJ2-7; V: TRBV4-2; DNA: TGTGCCAGCAGCCAAGATCTGTTAATGGAAAACCCTCAGGCCTACGAGCAGTACTTC; CDR3: CASSQDLLMENPQAYEQYF
D: TRBD1; size: .; J: TRBJ1-5; V: TRBV5-6; DNA: TGTGCCAGCAGCTTGGGGACAGGGGGAAGTCAGCCCCAGCATTTT; CDR3: CASSLGTGGSQPQHF
D: .; size: .; J: TRBJ2-3; V: TRBV6-4; DNA: TGTGCCAGCAGTGACTCCGAGCTCAGACAGCCAGATACGCAGTATTTT; CDR3: CASSDSELRQPDTQYF
D: TRBD2; size: .; J: TRBJ2-1; V: TRBV4-3; DNA: TGCGCCAGCAGCATCGGGACTAGCGGGAGTAATGAGCAGTTCTTC; CDR3: CASSIGTSGSNEQFF
D: TRBD1; size: .; J: TRBJ1-5; V: TRBV7-8; DNA: TGTGCCAGCAGCTCAGGACAGGGCGGAAGCAATCAGCCCCAGCATTTT; CDR3: CASSSGQGGSNQPQHF
D: .; size: .; J: TRBJ2-7; V: TRBV4-1; DNA: TGCGCCAGCAGCCAAGATGGGGGGACAGCAACCTACGAGCAGTACTTC; CDR3: CASSQDGGTATYEQYF
D: TRBD1; size: .; J: TRBJ1-5; V: TRBV27; DNA: TGTGCCAGCAGGGGGACAGCAACCCATCAGCCCCAGCATTTT; CDR3: CASRGTATHQPQHF
D: TRBD1; size: .; J: TRBJ2-7; V: TRBV7-6; DNA: TGTGCCAGCAGCTACGGGACAGGACGTGACGAGCAGTACTTC; CDR3: CASSYGTGRDEQYF
D: TRBD2; size: .; J: TRBJ2-5; V: TRBV6-5; DNA: TGTGCCAGCAGCCGCCGGACTAGCCAAGAGACCCAGTACTTC; CDR3: CASSRRTSQETQYF
D: TRBD1; size: .; J: TRBJ2-1; V: TRBV28; DNA: TGTGCCAGCAGCCAGCGGGACAGGGGGCTTGAGCAGTTCTTC; CDR3: CASSQRDRGLEQFF